This TCR beta chain was observed in a study of CD8 T cells in ankylosing spondylitis. Overall study findings and caveats: As reported, disease-linked clones showed significant enrichment in matched ankylosing spondylitis synovial fluid. A motif in TCR beta, a set of about 8 highly homologous variants, appeared characteristic of ankylosing spondylitis blood. Both synovial fluid and blood in reactive arthritis had previously been reported to carry some motif variants.

Libraries of TCR beta came from quantitative 5'-RACE with molecular barcodes. Via MiXCR, TCRdb re-called the 5' RACE reads, giving one row per CDR3 protein. Found here are under 150,000 distinct CDR3 sequences, around 9.7% of them singletons; the top ten hold 2.5% to 3.5%. This clonotype was detected many times. Its target is unknown. The germline V and J ends were trimmed by 3 bases and 7 bases, with 13 bases remaining between them. The length of the CDR3 is 14 residues. Sequenced material: blood, either unsorted or a sorted T cell fraction (not recorded which). V and J are TRBV12-3 or TRBV12-4 and TRBJ2-1; TRBD1 or TRBD2 may be the D gene (5 bases each). The receptor was isolated from a male donor with ankylosing spondylitis or in good health (not recorded which). Here the CDR3 DNA reads TGTGCCAGCAGTTTCGCAGGGTCGGGGAATGAGCAGTTCTTC. This codes for CASSFAGSGNEQFF.